This T cell receptor beta chain was observed in a study of early T cells in non-severe SARS-CoV-2 infection (dated by TCRdb to the early 2020s). Regarding the study in general: TCR sequencing used bulk RNA from unsorted whole blood, so alpha and beta chains could not be paired.

Results the study describes overall, beyond this receptor: Matching against VDJdb was skewed toward anti-spike CD8 responses, likely underestimated virus-specific expansions, and missed private and CD4 specificities.

CDR1 and CDR2 were assigned from the germline V gene (reference sequence) as MNHEY and SMNVEV. For this chain, trimming is 7 bases at the V end and 6 bases at the J end, and the number of junction bases without a gene match is 10. Inclusive of the bounding cysteine and phenylalanine, the CDR3 is 14 residues long. The read is trimmed to its CDR3 DNA, 42 bases read in frame from base 1. Set within a cohort of healthcare workers in London, UK, this nested case-control study involved weekly PCR testing of nasopharyngeal swabs along with blood sampling. Between 23 and 31 March 2020, the week of the UK lockdown, healthcare workers were enrolled and then followed up weekly for as long as 16 weeks. The library was prepared using 5' RACE. Sequenced using a NextSeq 500. The TCR library protocol attached unique molecular identifiers to individual cDNA molecules to correct for sequencing error and PCR bias. Sequencing covered both TCR alpha and beta chains, and within each sample the abundances of alpha and beta sequences were tightly co-correlated. For the original study's pipeline: V gene, J gene and CDR3 annotation of TCR sequences was performed with Decombinator V4. TCRs were defined as expanded if a significant change between any two time points was detected under a Poisson model with p below 0.0001. TCR abundances were normalised to the total number of TCRs sequenced per sample and were expressed as counts per million. MAIT TCRs were defined by TRAV1-2 paired with TRAJ12, TRAJ20 or TRAJ33, and iNKT TCRs by TRAV10 paired with TRAJ18. VDJdb, accessed 1 November 2021, was searched for CMV, EBV and SARS-CoV-2 annotated TCRs, with TCRs annotated for multiple antigens excluded. TCRdb passed the public sequencing reads through fastp at Q25 and MiXCR, retaining productive beta sequences. A single entry per CDR3 protein holds the most common genes and DNA from its merged rows. TCRdb assigned the V and J calls; the authors' analysis was not used. The sample yields 60,000 or so distinct CDR3 sequences; roughly 12% were counted once. Around 1.5% of the sample belongs to the ten largest clones.

This clonotype was counted a single time. Its antigen is not yet known. One base away there is no much larger clone; base qualities are not given. One read alone is weak evidence. The TCR originated in an adult who was a healthcare worker with PCR-confirmed SARS-CoV-2 infection or an uninfected control (not recorded which). Material: whole blood, obtained at baseline. The chain joins TRBV27 to TRBJ2-7; 9 central nucleotides agree with TRBD1. The CDR3 protein is CASTPGTGYGEQYF. The DNA sequence is TGTGCCAGCACCCCCGGGACAGGGTATGGCGAGCAGTACTTC.